These 21 T cell receptor beta chains were sequenced from one sample in a study of tumor and adjacent non-tumor tissue in lung cancer. The template was RNA from unsorted bulk tissue. Three rounds of nested PCR, following a modified ARM-PCR protocol, produced the TCRbeta library. TCRdb re-called the multiplex PCR reads through MiXCR, storing one row per CDR3 protein. The sample has about 110,000 distinct CDR3 sequences; over 75% are singletons. Sequenced material: lung tumor tissue. The receptors originated from a man between 65 and 79 years old with non-small cell lung cancer.

Of note for this clonotype: Relative to the germline gene, one junction end is altered; a read error may explain this. The chain joins TRBV6-5 to TRBJ1-2; TRBD1 might be the D (5 bases). Germline CDR1 MNHEY, CDR2 SVGAGI. The CDR3 runs to 15 residues. DNA of the CDR3: TGTGCCAGCATTTACGCTGCAGGGCCTAACTATAGCTACACCTTC. Encoded protein: CASIYAAGPNYSYTF.

This rearrangement joins TRBV11-2 to TRBJ2-1; possibly TRBD2 for D (6 bases). Trimming left V 2 bases short and J 1 base short, with 18 bases between. The CDR3 consists of 18 residues. CDR1 SGHAT and CDR2 FQNNGV come from the germline V gene. The CDR3 DNA sequence: TGTGCCAGCAGCTTACAAGTGCGGGACTGTGCGTCCTACAATGAGCAGTTCTTC. This encodes CASSLQVRDCASYNEQFF.

The chain employs TRBV5-5 and TRBJ1-5; D unclear. The germline gives CDR1 SGHKS, CDR2 YYEKEE (reference sequence). CDR3 length: 16 amino acids. Between the trimmed V and J ends, which lost 2 bases and 2 bases, there was a span of 14 bases. CDR3 bases: TGTGCCAGCAGCTTCGGTAGGGCAACATGCAATCAGCCCCAGCATTTT. Protein product: CASSFGRATCNQPQHF. The full variable domain, completed using reference TRBV5-5 and TRBJ1-5, is DAGVTQSPTHLIKTRGQQVTLRCSPISGHKSVSWYQQVLGQGPQFIFQYYEKEERGRGNFPDRFSARQFPNYSSELNVNALLLGDSALYLCASSFGRATCNQPQHFGDGTRLSIL.

A remark on this clonotype: This may be a read error: a much more frequent sequence differs by one nucleotide. This sequence joins TRBV5-1 and TRBJ1-5; D is ambiguous. The germline V gene has CDR1 SGHRS and CDR2 YFSETQ. The CDR3 length is 13 residues. For the CDR3, the DNA is TGCGCCAGAAGCTTGGCCCCCCATCAGCCCCAGCATTTT. The encoded protein is CARSLAPHQPQHF.

The chain recombines TRBV5-4 with TRBJ2-1; D gene unclear. The CDR3 has 12 residues. Trimming took off 9 bases at V and 9 bases at J, with 16 bases between the two ends. Germline V lookup: CDR1 SGHNT, CDR2 YYREEE (reference sequence). The CDR3 spells CANSERVGEQFF. The CDR3 region has the DNA TGTGCCAATAGTGAGAGAGTGGGTGAGCAGTTCTTC.

The gene calls are TRBV11-2 and TRBJ2-5, with D maybe TRBD2 (5 bases). In germline, CDR1 is SGHAT, CDR2 FQNNGV. The CDR3 has 16 residues. V lost 1 base to trimming and J lost 8 bases, with 20 bases between them. The CDR3 coding sequence is TGTGCCAGCAGCTTAGTCGTGGCTGGCGGACGGGGAACCCAGTACTTC. It codes for CASSLVVAGGRGTQYF.

As to this clonotype: A much larger clonotype is one base distant, so this may be a read error. Lacking the conserved final phenylalanine or tryptophan, this CDR3 likely reflects a read error. The chain has TRBV7-3 and TRBJ2-1; possibly TRBD2 for D (7 bases). Germline V CDR1 and CDR2: SGHTA, FQGTGA. CDR3 length equals 13 residues. Trimming removed 4 bases from V and 6 bases from J, with 10 bases in between. For the CDR3, the DNA is TGTGCCAGCAGCTATGGGGGGGCCAATGAGCAGTTCATC. It translates to CASSYGGANEQFI.

V usage is TRBV29-1 and J usage is TRBJ2-5; D gene ambiguous. The CDR3 consists of 11 residues. Germline V lookup: CDR1 SQVTM, CDR2 ANQGSEA. Between the trimmed V and J ends, which lost 3 bases and 4 bases, there was a span of 6 bases. CDR3 DNA: TGCAGCGTTGAGGCAGGAGAGACCCAGTACTTC. It encodes CSVEAGETQYF.

The table lists this clonotype with a few counts. This may be a read error, as it is one base from a much larger clone. The J gene is TRBJ2-3, the V gene TRBV20-1, with D tentatively TRBD2 (6 bases). The CDR3 is 15 amino acids. CDR1 is DFQATT and CDR2 is SNEGSKA in the germline V gene (reference sequence). The CDR3 loop is CSARDWGVSTDTRYF. The CDR3 DNA follows: TGCAGTGCTAGAGATTGGGGGGTTAGCACAGATACGCGGTATTTT.

With regard to this clonotype: Its ends do not fully match the called genes, so a read error is possible. V is TRBV4-1 and J is TRBJ2-7; 11 bases line up with TRBD2. The CDR3 spans 16 residues. CDR1 MGHRA and CDR2 YSYEKL come from the germline V gene. Here the CDR3 DNA reads TGTGCCAGCAGCATGACACTAGCGGGAGAGGGGGACGAGCAGTACTTC. Amino acid sequence: CASSMTLAGEGDEQYF.

V is TRBV6-2 or TRBV6-3 and J is TRBJ2-2; 7 bases agree with TRBD2. Per germline, CDR1 MNHEY and CDR2 SVGEGT. Trimming at V came to 8 bases and at J to 5 bases, leaving 17 bases not matched to a gene. CDR3 length equals 17 residues. The CDR3: CASGASGRVAGTGELFF. The CDR3 DNA reads as TGTGCCAGCGGAGCTAGCGGAAGGGTCGCGGGTACCGGGGAGCTGTTTTTT.

About this clonotype: Germline is not matched at one junction end, which may reflect a read error. The chain couples TRBV10-3 to TRBJ2-1; D possibly corresponds to TRBD1 (5 bases). Germline CDR1 is ENHRY and CDR2 is SYGVKD. This CDR3 contains 15 residues. CDR3 DNA: TGTACTATCAGCCAAAAGGGGAACTCCTACTATGAGCAGTTCTTC. Protein sequence: CTISQKGNSYYEQFF.

A note on this clonotype: A junction boundary mismatches the germline segment, possibly from a read error. V usage is TRBV7-2 and J usage is TRBJ1-2; no firm D call. CDR1 is SGHTA and CDR2 is FQGNSA in the germline V gene. This CDR3 is built from 15 residues. CDR3 in amino acids: CVSSLDRWIALDYTF. CDR3 coding DNA: TGTGTCAGCAGCTTAGATAGGTGGATAGCGCTTGACTACACCTTC.

On this clonotype itself: Compared with germline, one end of the junction differs, possibly owing to a read error. The rearrangement joins TRBV4-3 to TRBJ2-1, with 8 bases lining up with TRBD2. The CDR3 is made up of 17 amino acids. Germline V gene sequence: CDR1 LGHNA, CDR2 YSLEER. The CDR3 sequence: CACSQDPAGAEYIEKFF. The CDR3 DNA follows: TGCGCCTGCAGCCAAGACCCAGCGGGAGCTGAATACATTGAGAAGTTCTTC.

A word on this clonotype: Sequence at one end of the junction differs from germline and may be a read error. The rearrangement uses TRBV4-1 and TRBJ2-5; 9 positions match TRBD2. Germline CDR1 and CDR2: MGHRA and YSYEKL. The CDR3 length is 17 residues. The CDR3 sequence: CASSQHHSGGDQETHYF. Written as DNA, the CDR3 is TGCGCCAGCAGCCAGCACCATAGCGGGGGAGACCAAGAGACCCATTACTTC.

Comment on this clonotype: The conserved phenylalanine or tryptophan is not found at the CDR3 terminus, so this likely reflects a read error. This chain links TRBV11-1 with TRBJ2-1, with 10 bases matching TRBD1. This CDR3 comprises 16 residues. The germline V gene encodes CDR1 SGHAT and CDR2 FQDESV (reference sequence). The V segment lost 8 bases and the J segment 10 bases; nucleotides outside the gene matches: 17. The CDR3 coding sequence is TGTGCCAGCGGCCCCCGGCCGGGACAGGGGCCACAAGAGCAGTTCCTC. Translated: CASGPRPGQGPQEQFL.

To note about this clonotype: No conserved phenylalanine or tryptophan ends this CDR3, so it is likely a read error. It is unclear where the CDR3 begins or ends on the DNA, so no DNA is shown, and the CDR3 is as TCRdb lists it. This rearrangement joins TRBV12-3 or TRBV12-4 to TRBJ2-5; the table names TRBD2, a call not compared with the DNA. The CDR3 has 15 residues if both end residues are counted. This chain's CDR3 is CASSGVAGVVETRYL.

Note on this clonotype: One end of the junction fails to match germline, which may point to a read error. The V and J genes are TRBV6-5 and TRBJ1-2; D unclear. Germline V gene sequence: CDR1 MNHEY, CDR2 SVGAGI. CDR3 length: 14 amino acids. The CDR3 nucleotides read TGTGCCTGCAGTTACTTGACGTTAAACTATGGTTACACCTTC. Encoded protein: CACSYLTLNYGYTF.

The rearrangement links TRBV29-1 to TRBJ2-2; D tentatively fits TRBD1 or TRBD2 (6 bases each). The CDR3 sequence is 14 residues long. Germline loops: CDR1 SQVTM, CDR2 ANQGSEA. Trimming removed 7 bases from V and 10 bases from J, with 22 bases in between. The CDR3 sequence: CSADVEGGTVELFF. The CDR3 DNA reads TGCAGCGCTGACGTAGAGGGGGGCACTGTGGAGCTGTTTTTT.

This clonotype was seen many times. This chain joins TRBV20-1 and TRBJ1-1, with TRBD1 matching over 11 bases. J was trimmed by 11 bases and V by 5 bases; bases with no gene match: 4. The CDR3 runs to 11 residues. Germline V gene lookup returns CDR1 DFQATT and CDR2 SNEGSKA (reference sequence). The CDR3 sequence: CSARTGGRAFF. CDR3 DNA: TGCAGTGCTCGGACAGGGGGCAGGGCTTTCTTT.

As for this clonotype: A read error may produce the germline difference seen at one junction end. The chain recombines TRBV6-1 with TRBJ2-3, with D perhaps being TRBD1 or TRBD2 (6 bases each). Germline CDR1 is MNHNS and CDR2 is SASEGT. CDR3 size: 15 residues. The chain's CDR3 is CASSTHRGRTDTHYF. For the CDR3, the DNA is TGTGCCAGCAGTACCCACCGGGGGAGGACAGATACGCACTATTTT.